This entry lists 24 T cell receptor beta chains sequenced from one sample in a study of CXCR3-negative and CXCR3-positive naive CD8 T cells. Study results and limitations: Against CXCR3-negative naive cells, CXCR3-positive naive cells showed more hydrophobic TRB CDR3s.

What these receptors recognize is not known. The authors made the TRB cDNA libraries by 5' RACE using UMI labels. TCRdb re-called the 5' RACE reads and gives one entry per CDR3 protein, without DNA. Its clone listing holds about 92,000 distinct CDR3 sequences. The sequenced sample was naive CXCR3+ CD8+ T cells from blood. Subset: CD45RO-CCR7+CD27+CD95- naive CD8+ T cells expressing CXCR3 (TNR3+). All receptors come from a human donor in good health. Some clones in this sample may be carry-over from other donors' samples.

The V gene is TRBV5-1, the J gene TRBJ2-1; TCRdb's assignment of TRBD1 cannot be checked, as there is no DNA. The CDR3 is 12 amino acids. The germline V gene has CDR1 SGHRS and CDR2 YFSETQ. CDR3 in amino acids: CASSPTGVEQFF.

This chain connects TRBV9 to TRBJ2-7; TCRdb reports TRBD2, a call that lacks DNA to check it against. This CDR3 is 16 amino acids long. In germline, CDR1 is SGDLS, CDR2 YYNGEE. The CDR3 region is CASSVENGRASEEQYF.

The J gene is TRBJ2-1, the V gene TRBV4-1; as DNA is missing, the TRBD1 call by TCRdb cannot be tested. This CDR3 has 14 residues. CDR1 MGHRA and CDR2 YSYEKL come from the germline V gene. The chain's CDR3 is CASSLWGSYNEQFF.

This chain links TRBV27 with TRBJ1-1. CDR3 length: 11 amino acids. Germline CDR1 MNHEY, CDR2 SMNVEV (reference sequence). This chain's CDR3 is CASGVTTEAFF.

CDR3 sequence reads: CASSPGRGSGSPLHF. The chain joins TRBV28 to TRBJ1-6; TCRdb selects TRBD1, and the lack of DNA leaves this call unchecked. The germline V gene has CDR1 MDHEN and CDR2 SYDVKM. This CDR3 has 15 residues.

This sequence joins TRBV5-4 and TRBJ2-5. The CDR3 has 12 residues. Germline values: CDR1 SGHNT, CDR2 YYREEE (reference sequence). The CDR3 reads CASSLVGETQYF.

The rearrangement joins TRBV24-1 to TRBJ2-7; there is no DNA to check the TCRdb D call of TRBD2. In germline, CDR1 is KGHDR, CDR2 SFDVKD. CDR3 size: 14 residues. CDR3 protein: CATSEAGDSVEQYF.

The rearrangement links TRBV6-5 to TRBJ1-1. The CDR3 extends over 15 amino acids. Germline V CDR1 and CDR2: MNHEY, SVGAGI. CDR3 in amino acids: CASSYSSGTNTEAFF.

The chain employs TRBV28 and TRBJ2-5; TCRdb's D call of TRBD1 is untestable without DNA. Germline loops: CDR1 MDHEN, CDR2 SYDVKM. The CDR3 is 15 amino acids. The CDR3 here is CASSSGGALGETQYF. Full variable domain (outside the CDR3, taken from reference TRBV28 and TRBJ2-5): DVKVTQSSRYLVKRTGEKVFLECVQDMDHENMFWYRQDPGLGLRLIYFSYDVKMKEKGDIPEGYSVSREKKERFSLILESASTNQTSMYLCASSSGGALGETQYFGPGTRLLVL.

The V and J genes are TRBV3-1 and TRBJ2-3; TCRdb designates TRBD1, a call that cannot be tested without DNA. Germline V gives CDR1 LGHDT, CDR2 YNNKEL (reference sequence). The CDR3 consists of 16 residues. The CDR3 region is CASSQDRGASTDTQYF.

J is TRBJ2-7 and V is TRBV28. Germline loops: CDR1 MDHEN, CDR2 SYDVKM. The CDR3 totals 12 residues. CDR3 loop: CASSFQDYEQYF.

The V and J genes are TRBV6-1 and TRBJ2-3; TCRdb returns TRBD1, unconfirmable since there is no DNA. This CDR3 has 11 residues. CDR1 is MNHNS, CDR2 SASEGT, per germline. The CDR3: CASGRADTQYF.

The chain links TRBV20-1 to TRBJ2-1; TCRdb lists TRBD2, though no DNA is available to test this call. This CDR3 is 14 amino acids long. Germline-derived CDR1 and CDR2 are DFQATT and SNEGSKA (reference sequence). CDR3 region: CSALGLASYNEQFF.

The rearrangement uses TRBV7-9 and TRBJ1-1; TCRdb names TRBD1, which stays unverified in the absence of DNA. The CDR3 extends over 16 amino acids. Germline V lookup: CDR1 SEHNR, CDR2 FQNEAQ (reference sequence). CDR3 sequence: CASSLGQTPMNTEAFF.

V is TRBV29-1 and J is TRBJ2-1. Looked up from germline, CDR1 is SQVTM and CDR2 is ANQGSEA. The CDR3 is made up of 14 amino acids. The CDR3 sequence is CSAESKSEANEQFF.

This rearrangement joins TRBV28 to TRBJ1-1; TCRdb proposes TRBD1, but this gene call is untestable without DNA. The CDR3 loop spans 15 amino acids. The germline V gene has CDR1 MDHEN and CDR2 SYDVKM. This CDR3 is CASSKRGQGDTEAFF.

The gene calls are TRBV11-1 and TRBJ1-2; TCRdb's D gene call, TRBD1, goes unchecked for lack of DNA. CDR3 length: 15 amino acids. From germline, CDR1 is SGHAT and CDR2 FQDESV (reference sequence). CDR3 region: CASSFPGKGFVGYTF. Full variable domain (outside the CDR3, taken from reference TRBV11-1 and TRBJ1-2): EAEVAQSPRYKITEKSQAVAFWCDPISGHATLYWYRQILGQGPELLVQFQDESVVDDSQLPKDRFSAERLKGVDSTLKIQPAELGDSAMYLCASSFPGKGFVGYTFGSGTRLTVV.

This chain links TRBV11-3 with TRBJ1-2; the TRBD1 assignment by TCRdb is unverifiable without DNA. CDR3 length: 16 residues. Looked up from germline, CDR1 is SGHNT and CDR2 is YENEEA. CDR3 sequence reads: CASSSRTGSPPYGYTF.

The chain combines TRBV6-5 with TRBJ2-1; TCRdb's assignment of TRBD1 cannot be checked, as there is no DNA. CDR1 MNHEY and CDR2 SVGAGI come from the germline V gene. The CDR3 spans 15 residues. This chain's CDR3 is CASSTTGTGVNEQFF.

V is TRBV18 and J is TRBJ2-5. This CDR3 has 14 amino acids. The V gene's germline CDR1 is KGHSH and CDR2 LQKENI. CDR3 amino acids: CASSPLRGQETQYF.

The chain couples TRBV5-1 to TRBJ1-1; the TCRdb D gene call, TRBD1, has no DNA to confirm it. Germline assignment: CDR1 SGHRS and CDR2 YFSETQ. This CDR3 is 15 amino acids long. This chain's CDR3 is CASSLEGSGGTEAFF.

The chain links TRBV4-1 to TRBJ2-1; with no DNA, the TCRdb D assignment of TRBD2 cannot be verified. The CDR3 has 15 residues. Germline V lookup: CDR1 MGHRA, CDR2 YSYEKL. CDR3 region: CASSLGGGTTNEQFF.

This chain joins TRBV7-3 and TRBJ2-2; TCRdb lists TRBD2, though no DNA is available to test this call. The CDR3 consists of 12 residues. Per germline, CDR1 SGHTA and CDR2 FQGTGA. The CDR3 sequence is CASSFPSGELFF.

The J gene is TRBJ2-7, the V gene TRBV3-1; as DNA is missing, the TRBD1 call by TCRdb cannot be tested. From germline, CDR1 is LGHDT and CDR2 YNNKEL (reference sequence). The CDR3 contains 16 residues. The CDR3 spells CASSPILGQGTNEQYF.